Each of the 20 T cell receptor beta chains below was sequenced from the same sample in a study of T cell responses to AZD1222 COVID-19 vaccine. The protocol was immunoSEQ multiplex PCR, while the TCRdb copy is restricted to in-frame clones and leaves out a portion. The repertoire holds around 100,000 clones, with over 70% as singletons. Source: peripheral blood, taken on day 0 of AZD1222 vaccination. The receptor source for this set is an adult in good health.

The chain couples TRBV5-1 to TRBJ2-7, with D perhaps matching TRBD1 (5 bases). Between the trimmed V and J ends, which lost 7 bases and 2 bases, there was a span of 19 bases. The CDR3 has 15 residues. The germline V gene has CDR1 SGHRS and CDR2 YFSETQ. As DNA, the CDR3 is TGCGCCAGCTTCAACACACGGACACCGACCTACGAGCAGTACTTC. Translating gives CASFNTRTPTYEQYF.

Concerning this clone itself: The sample has other DNA sequences that encode this CDR3 too. The chain combines TRBV7-2 with TRBJ2-7; D ambiguous. The CDR3 has 14 amino acids. The V gene lost 1 base and the J gene lost 1 base, with 8 bases spanning the gap. The germline CDR1 and CDR2 sequences are SGHTA and FQGNSA. The CDR3 coding sequence is TGTGCCAGCAGCTTAGTGGGTGGATCCTACGAGCAGTACTTC. Protein sequence: CASSLVGGSYEQYF.

The rearrangement joins TRBV6-6 to TRBJ2-2; tentative D call: TRBD1 (6 bases). V lost 5 bases and J 6 bases, leaving 16 bases between the germline ends. In germline, CDR1 is MNHNY, CDR2 SVGAGI (reference sequence). This CDR3 has 15 amino acids. Here the CDR3 DNA reads TGTGCCAGCAGTCCCAGGGGTGGTTTAGCCGGGGAGCTGTTTTTT. It specifies CASSPRGGLAGELFF.

This chain joins TRBV6-1 and TRBJ2-3; a weak D match, TRBD2 (6 bases). V was pared by 2 bases and J by 4 bases, with 16 bases between. The CDR3 spans 16 residues. Germline CDR1 is MNHNS and CDR2 is SASEGT. In DNA, the CDR3 is TGTGCCAGCAGTGAATCTGGGGGAGGCCACGCAGATACGCAGTATTTT. It specifies CASSESGGGHADTQYF.

This sequence joins TRBV5-1 and TRBJ1-4; D gene unclear. CDR3 length: 18 residues. The germline gives CDR1 SGHRS, CDR2 YFSETQ. V gave up 1 base and J gave up 6 bases, with 22 bases separating them. The CDR3 is CASSLRGIPAQNDEKLFF. The CDR3 nucleotides read TGCGCCAGCAGCTTGCGTGGAATTCCGGCCCAGAATGATGAAAAACTGTTTTTT.

V is TRBV7-9 and J is TRBJ1-1, with TRBD1 identical over 10 bases. Looked up from germline, CDR1 is SEHNR and CDR2 is FQNEAQ (reference sequence). V was pared by 5 bases and J by 1 base, with 4 bases of the junction left unmatched. This CDR3 has 15 residues. CDR3 sequence: CASSPGTGANTEAFF. The DNA for the CDR3 is TGTGCCAGCAGCCCTGGGACAGGGGCGAACACTGAAGCTTTCTTT.

V gene TRBV27 combines with J gene TRBJ2-5; TRBD1 agrees at 9 bases. Germline loops: CDR1 MNHEY, CDR2 SMNVEV (reference sequence). V gave up 6 bases and J gave up 7 bases; unmatched junction bases: 6. CDR3 length: 13 amino acids. The CDR3 loop reads CASRQGAGGTQYF. Written as DNA, the CDR3 is TGTGCCAGCAGACAGGGGGCAGGAGGGACCCAGTACTTC.

This rearrangement joins TRBV6-9 to TRBJ1-4; the D is unclear. Germline CDR1 is MNHGY and CDR2 is SVAAGI. With 2 bases removed from V and 8 bases from J, the gap between germline ends came to 3 bases. The CDR3 loop spans 11 amino acids. The CDR3 loop is CASSYREKLFF. CDR3 sequence (DNA): TGTGCCAGCAGTTATCGGGAAAAACTGTTTTTT.

V and J are TRBV12-3 or TRBV12-4 and TRBJ1-2; D gene uncertain. Trimming removed 8 bases at V and 6 bases at J, with 4 bases between. This CDR3 contains 9 residues. CDR3 DNA sequence: TGTGCCAGCGGGCATGGCTACACCTTC. Protein: CASGHGYTF.

This clone was recorded a few times. V usage is TRBV6-2 or TRBV6-3 and J usage is TRBJ1-5, with 7 bases aligning to TRBD1. In germline, CDR1 is MNHEY, CDR2 SVGEGT. This CDR3 is 16 amino acids long. V gave up 3 bases and J gave up 1 base; unmatched junction bases: 6. CDR3 coding DNA: TGTGCCAGCAGTTATCGGGAGGGGGCCAGCAATCAGCCCCAGCATTTT. Its protein is CASSYREGASNQPQHF.

This clone was counted between two and nine times. The chain carries TRBV20-1 and TRBJ1-2; D is ambiguous. This CDR3 spans 14 amino acids. Trimming pared 3 bases from V and 6 bases from J, leaving 17 bases between. Germline V gene lookup returns CDR1 DFQATT and CDR2 SNEGSKA (reference sequence). CDR3: CSASLALLNHGYTF. The CDR3 bases are TGCAGTGCTAGTTTGGCACTTCTAAATCATGGCTACACCTTC.

The chain uses TRBV6-5 and TRBJ1-5; D possibly corresponds to TRBD1 (5 bases). The CDR3 length is 14 residues. The germline V gene encodes CDR1 MNHEY and CDR2 SVGAGI. The V and J ends lost 5 bases and 7 bases respectively, with 15 bases between them. The chain's CDR3 is CASSTAGFGQPQHF. The CDR3 nucleotides are TGTGCCAGCAGTACCGCAGGGTTTGGGCAGCCCCAGCATTTT.

Concerning this clone: A read error may account for a junction end that differs from germline. The chain is built from TRBV28 and TRBJ2-7, with D possibly being TRBD2 (5 bases). The CDR3 sequence is 12 residues long. Looked up from germline, CDR1 is MDHEN and CDR2 is SYDVKM. The CDR3 DNA reads TGTGCCAGCAGATCCGCCACTAGTTCCCCGGACTTC. The encoded protein is CASRSATSSPDF.

The chain uses TRBV5-4 and TRBJ1-1; no definite D call. The germline V and J ends were trimmed by 3 bases and 1 base, with 10 bases remaining between them. The CDR3 sequence is 14 residues long. Germline lookup yields CDR1 SGHNT and CDR2 YYREEE (reference sequence). The CDR3 DNA reads TGTGCCAGCAGCTCCCCCCGGGGGAACACTGAAGCTTTCTTT. Encoded protein: CASSSPRGNTEAFF. The variable domain in full, completed from reference TRBV5-4 and TRBJ1-1, reads ETGVTQSPTHLIKTRGQQVTLRCSSQSGHNTVSWYQQALGQGPQFIFQYYREEENGRGNFPPRFSGLQFPNYSSELNVNALELDDSALYLCASSSPRGNTEAFFGQGTRLTVV.

This chain joins TRBV7-9 and TRBJ2-7, with 7 nucleotides matching TRBD2. V trimming: 5 bases; J trimming: 5 bases; junction bases outside the gene matches: 6. Germline CDR1 and CDR2: SEHNR and FQNEAQ (reference sequence). The CDR3 is 13 residues long. CDR3 region: CASSPIAGHEQYF. The CDR3 DNA sequence: TGTGCCAGCAGCCCAATAGCGGGTCACGAGCAGTACTTC.

A single count supports this clone. The chain has TRBV2 and TRBJ1-1; the D is unclear. The length of the CDR3 is 14 residues. CDR1 is SNHLY, CDR2 FYNNEI, per germline. V lost 11 bases to trimming and J lost 9 bases, with 25 bases between them. CDR3 sequence (DNA): TGTGCCGGGGAAGGAAATACTAGCCTTTGTAAAGCTTTCTTT. Its translation is CAGEGNTSLCKAFF.

V usage is TRBV2 and J usage is TRBJ2-7; the match to TRBD1 covers 9 bases. Germline V gene data show CDR1 as SNHLY and CDR2 as FYNNEI. The CDR3 spans 13 residues. V gave up 6 bases and J gave up 0 bases; unmatched junction bases: 0. The CDR3 sequence: CASRQGASYEQYF. DNA for the CDR3: TGTGCCAGCAGACAGGGGGCCTCCTACGAGCAGTACTTC. Based on the CDR3 plus reference TRBV2 and TRBJ2-7, the full variable domain is EPEVTQTPSHQVTQMGQEVILRCVPISNHLYFYWYRQILGQKVEFLVSFYNNEISEKSEIFDDQFSVERPDGSNFTLKIRSTKLEDSAMYFCASRQGASYEQYFGPGTRLTVT.

The V call is TRBV7-2, the J call TRBJ2-5; D possibly corresponds to TRBD2 (5 bases). V was shortened by 6 bases and J by 8 bases, with 13 bases between the two germline ends. The CDR3 runs to 12 residues. Germline V gives CDR1 SGHTA, CDR2 FQGNSA. In DNA form, the CDR3 reads TGTGCCAGCAGTTGGACTCAGGACACCCAGTACTTC. It specifies CASSWTQDTQYF.

The chain carries TRBV27 and TRBJ2-2; a weak D match, TRBD1 (5 bases). Germline V gene sequence: CDR1 MNHEY, CDR2 SMNVEV (reference sequence). The CDR3 runs to 17 residues. Trimming removed 3 bases from V and 6 bases from J, with 20 bases in between. The CDR3 here is CASSLNARGPDPGELFF. DNA for the CDR3: TGTGCCAGCAGTTTGAACGCAAGGGGCCCCGACCCCGGGGAGCTGTTTTTT.

This chain links TRBV28 with TRBJ2-3; 7 nucleotides align to TRBD1. The CDR3 contains 16 residues. Germline V gene data show CDR1 as MDHEN and CDR2 as SYDVKM. V shed 4 bases and J 1 base; nucleotides not matched to a gene: 8. Here the CDR3 reads CASSSSSGTGTDTQYF. The CDR3 coding sequence is TGTGCCAGCAGTTCCTCCTCCGGGACAGGCACAGATACGCAGTATTTT.